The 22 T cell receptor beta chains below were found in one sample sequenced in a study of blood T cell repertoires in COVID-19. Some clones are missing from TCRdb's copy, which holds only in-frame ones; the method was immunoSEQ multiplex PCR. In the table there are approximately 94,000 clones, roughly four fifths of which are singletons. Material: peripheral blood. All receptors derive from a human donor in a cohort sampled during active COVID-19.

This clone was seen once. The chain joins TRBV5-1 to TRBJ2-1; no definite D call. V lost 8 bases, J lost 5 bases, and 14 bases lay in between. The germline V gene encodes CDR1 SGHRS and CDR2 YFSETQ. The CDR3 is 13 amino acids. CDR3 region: CASTSFQDNEQFF. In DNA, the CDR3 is TGCGCCAGTACTTCCTTCCAGGACAATGAGCAGTTCTTC.

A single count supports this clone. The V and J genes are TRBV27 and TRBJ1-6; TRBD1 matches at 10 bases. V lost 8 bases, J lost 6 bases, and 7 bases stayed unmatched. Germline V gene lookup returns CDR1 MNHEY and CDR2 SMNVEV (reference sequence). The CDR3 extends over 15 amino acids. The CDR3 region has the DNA TGTGCCAGCGGAAGACAGGGGGCGCTTAATTCACCCCTCCACTTT. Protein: CASGRQGALNSPLHF.

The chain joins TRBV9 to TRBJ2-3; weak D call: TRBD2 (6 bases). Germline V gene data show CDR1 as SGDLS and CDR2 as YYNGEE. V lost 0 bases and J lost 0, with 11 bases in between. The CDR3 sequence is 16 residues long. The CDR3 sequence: CASSVGLRGSTDTQYF. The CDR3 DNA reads TGTGCCAGCAGCGTAGGGTTACGGGGGAGCACAGATACGCAGTATTTT.

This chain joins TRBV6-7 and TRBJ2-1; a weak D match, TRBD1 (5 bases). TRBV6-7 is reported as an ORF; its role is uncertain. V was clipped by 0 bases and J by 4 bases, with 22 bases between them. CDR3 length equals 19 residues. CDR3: CASSYSRTRGQGGYNEQFF. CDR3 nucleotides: TGTGCCAGCAGTTACTCGAGGACCAGAGGCCAGGGTGGATACAATGAGCAGTTCTTC.

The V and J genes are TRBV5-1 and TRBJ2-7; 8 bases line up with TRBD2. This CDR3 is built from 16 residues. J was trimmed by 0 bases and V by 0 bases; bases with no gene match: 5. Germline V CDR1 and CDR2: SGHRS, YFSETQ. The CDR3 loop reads CASSLDFSGSSYEQYF. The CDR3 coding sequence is TGCGCCAGCAGCTTGGATTTCAGCGGGAGCTCCTACGAGCAGTACTTC. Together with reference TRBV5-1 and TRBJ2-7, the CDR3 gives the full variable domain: KAGVTQTPRYLIKTRGQQVTLSCSPISGHRSVSWYQQTPGQGLQFLFEYFSETQRNKGNFPGRFSGRQFSNSRSEMNVSTLELGDSALYLCASSLDFSGSSYEQYFGPGTRLTVT.

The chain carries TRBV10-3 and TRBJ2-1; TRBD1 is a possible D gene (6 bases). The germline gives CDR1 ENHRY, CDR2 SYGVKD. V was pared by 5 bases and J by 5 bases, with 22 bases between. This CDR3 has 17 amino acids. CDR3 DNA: TGTGCCATCAGTCCCATTCCTCTAGTCCAGGGGAACAATGAGCAGTTCTTC. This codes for CAISPIPLVQGNNEQFF.

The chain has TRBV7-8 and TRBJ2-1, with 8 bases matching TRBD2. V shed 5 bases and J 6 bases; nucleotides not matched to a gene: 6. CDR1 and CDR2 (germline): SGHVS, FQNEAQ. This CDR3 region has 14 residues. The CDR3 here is CASSPSGRVNEQFF. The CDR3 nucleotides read TGTGCCAGCAGCCCGAGCGGGAGAGTCAATGAGCAGTTCTTC.

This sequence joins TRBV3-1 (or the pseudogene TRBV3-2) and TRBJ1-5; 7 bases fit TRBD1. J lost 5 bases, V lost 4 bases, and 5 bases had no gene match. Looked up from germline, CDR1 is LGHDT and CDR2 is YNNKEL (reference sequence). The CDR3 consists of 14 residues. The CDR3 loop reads CASSPTGIHQPQHF. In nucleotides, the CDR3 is TGTGCCAGCAGCCCGACAGGGATTCATCAGCCCCAGCATTTT.

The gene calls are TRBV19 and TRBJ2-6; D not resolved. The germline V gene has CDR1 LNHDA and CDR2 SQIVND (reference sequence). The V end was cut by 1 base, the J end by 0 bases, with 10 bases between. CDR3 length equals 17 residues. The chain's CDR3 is CASSIGPRYSGANVLTF. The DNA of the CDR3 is TGTGCCAGTAGTATAGGTCCCCGTTACTCTGGGGCCAACGTCCTGACTTTC.

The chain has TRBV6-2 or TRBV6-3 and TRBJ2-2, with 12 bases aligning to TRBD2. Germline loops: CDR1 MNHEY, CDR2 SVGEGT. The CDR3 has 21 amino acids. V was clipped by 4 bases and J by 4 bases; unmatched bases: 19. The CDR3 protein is CASSSTRLRGLAGITTGELFF. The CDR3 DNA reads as TGTGCCAGCAGTTCCACCCGCCTTCGAGGACTAGCGGGGATAACCACCGGGGAGCTGTTTTTT.

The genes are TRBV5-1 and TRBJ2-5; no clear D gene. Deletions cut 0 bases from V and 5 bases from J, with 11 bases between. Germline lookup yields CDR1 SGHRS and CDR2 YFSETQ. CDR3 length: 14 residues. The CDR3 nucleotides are TGCGCCAGCAGCTTGGAAGATCCTCAGGAGACCCAGTACTTC. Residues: CASSLEDPQETQYF.

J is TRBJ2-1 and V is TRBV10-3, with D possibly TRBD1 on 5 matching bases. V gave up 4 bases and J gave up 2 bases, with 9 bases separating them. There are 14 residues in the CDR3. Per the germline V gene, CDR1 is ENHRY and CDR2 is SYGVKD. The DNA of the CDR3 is TGTGCCATCAGTGCCGACAGCGCCTACAATGAGCAGTTCTTC. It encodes CAISADSAYNEQFF.

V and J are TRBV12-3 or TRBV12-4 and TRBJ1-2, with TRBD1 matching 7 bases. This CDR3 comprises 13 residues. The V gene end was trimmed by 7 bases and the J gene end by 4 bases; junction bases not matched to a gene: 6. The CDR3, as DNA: TGTGCCAGCACCATGACAGGGATCTATGGCTACACCTTC. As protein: CASTMTGIYGYTF.

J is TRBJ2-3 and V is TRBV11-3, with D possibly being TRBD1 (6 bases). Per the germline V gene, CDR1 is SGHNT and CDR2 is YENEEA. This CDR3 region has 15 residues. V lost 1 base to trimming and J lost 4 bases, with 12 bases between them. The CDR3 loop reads CASSLGGQGPDTQYF. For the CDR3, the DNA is TGTGCCAGCAGCTTAGGCGGGCAGGGGCCAGATACGCAGTATTTT.

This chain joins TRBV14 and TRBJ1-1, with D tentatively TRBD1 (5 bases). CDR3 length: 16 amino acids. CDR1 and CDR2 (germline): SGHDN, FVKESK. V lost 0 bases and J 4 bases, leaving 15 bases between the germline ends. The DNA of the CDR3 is TGTGCCAGCAGCCAAGATTGGGGGGAGGTGAGCACTGAAGCTTTCTTT. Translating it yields CASSQDWGEVSTEAFF.

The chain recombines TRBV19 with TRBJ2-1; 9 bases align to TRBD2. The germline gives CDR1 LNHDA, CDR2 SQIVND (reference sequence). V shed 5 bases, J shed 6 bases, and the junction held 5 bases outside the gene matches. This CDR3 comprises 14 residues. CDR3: CASSGGRAFNEQFF. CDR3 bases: TGTGCCAGTAGTGGCGGGAGGGCGTTCAATGAGCAGTTCTTC.

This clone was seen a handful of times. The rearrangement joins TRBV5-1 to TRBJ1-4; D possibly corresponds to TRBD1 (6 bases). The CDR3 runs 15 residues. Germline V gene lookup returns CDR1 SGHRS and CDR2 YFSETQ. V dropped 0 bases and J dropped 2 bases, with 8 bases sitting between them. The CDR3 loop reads CASSLVGATNEKLFF. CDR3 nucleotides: TGCGCCAGCAGCTTGGTGGGGGCCACTAATGAAAAACTGTTTTTT.

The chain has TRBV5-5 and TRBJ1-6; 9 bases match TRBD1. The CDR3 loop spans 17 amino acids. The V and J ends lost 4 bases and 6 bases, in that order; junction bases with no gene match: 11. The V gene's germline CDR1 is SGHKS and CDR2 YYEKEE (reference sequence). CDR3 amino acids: CASSQRPRDRVNSPLHF. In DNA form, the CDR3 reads TGTGCCAGCAGCCAGCGACCCCGGGACAGGGTTAATTCACCCCTCCACTTT.

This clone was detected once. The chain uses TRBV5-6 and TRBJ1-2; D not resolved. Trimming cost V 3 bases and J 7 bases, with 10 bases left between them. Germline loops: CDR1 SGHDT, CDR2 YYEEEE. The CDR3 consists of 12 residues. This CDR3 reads CASSSDSSGYTF. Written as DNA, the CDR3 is TGTGCCAGCAGCTCCGATTCTAGTGGCTACACCTTC.

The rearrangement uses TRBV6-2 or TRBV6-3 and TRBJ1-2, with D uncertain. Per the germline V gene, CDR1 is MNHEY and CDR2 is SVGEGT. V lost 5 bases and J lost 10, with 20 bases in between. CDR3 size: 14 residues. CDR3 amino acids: CASSPPSGPRDYTF. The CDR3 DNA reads TGTGCCAGCAGTCCACCGTCAGGTCCCCGGGACTACACCTTC.

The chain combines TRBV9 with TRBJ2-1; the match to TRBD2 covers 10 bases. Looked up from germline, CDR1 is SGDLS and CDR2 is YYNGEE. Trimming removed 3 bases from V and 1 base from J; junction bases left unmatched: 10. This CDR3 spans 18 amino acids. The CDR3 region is CASSEDYSGGSSYNEQFF. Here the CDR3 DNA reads TGTGCCAGCAGCGAGGACTATAGCGGGGGGTCTTCCTACAATGAGCAGTTCTTC.

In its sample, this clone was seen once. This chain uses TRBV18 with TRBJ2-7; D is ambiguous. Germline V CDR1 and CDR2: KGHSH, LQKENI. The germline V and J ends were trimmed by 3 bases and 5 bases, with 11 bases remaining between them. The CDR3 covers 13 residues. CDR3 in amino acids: CASSPRTLHEQYF. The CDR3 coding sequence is TGTGCCAGCTCACCGCGCACCTTACACGAGCAGTACTTC.